This T cell receptor beta chain was recorded in a study of radiotherapy plus CTLA-4 blockade in lung cancer. Study-wide context: Of all patients, approximately 17% responded objectively and 25% to 40% showed disease control.

Comment on this clone: Its antigen is not known.

Study conclusions and caveats: Reportedly, early blood T cell clone dynamics best predicted response, with interferon-beta. In blood, after radiotherapy plus ipilimumab, tumor-derived TCR clones expanded.

Each patient with chemo-refractory metastatic non-small-cell lung cancer was treated with focal radiation plus CTLA-4 blockade using ipilimumab. The junction had 9 bases not matched to a gene; V was cut back by 6 bases and J by 3 bases. CDR1 is WNHNN, CDR2 SYGVQD, per germline (reference sequence). CDR3 length: 15 amino acids. Libraries were prepared by immunoSEQ multiplex PCR; TCRdb keeps only in-frame clonotypes and omits some of them. The data show 90,000 to 150,000 clones, with 78% seen just once and approximately 4.7% held by the top ten. The input for sequencing was peripheral blood, taken from a patient treated with radiotherapy plus ipilimumab. The chain joins TRBV10-1 to TRBJ1-1, with 8 nucleotides matching TRBD1. This receptor was taken from a human donor with non-small cell lung cancer who had a partial response to radiotherapy plus ipilimumab. CDR3 nucleotides: TGCGCCAGCAGCCACAGGGGGGTTTCGGACACTGAAGCTTTCTTT. It yields the protein CASSHRGVSDTEAFF.